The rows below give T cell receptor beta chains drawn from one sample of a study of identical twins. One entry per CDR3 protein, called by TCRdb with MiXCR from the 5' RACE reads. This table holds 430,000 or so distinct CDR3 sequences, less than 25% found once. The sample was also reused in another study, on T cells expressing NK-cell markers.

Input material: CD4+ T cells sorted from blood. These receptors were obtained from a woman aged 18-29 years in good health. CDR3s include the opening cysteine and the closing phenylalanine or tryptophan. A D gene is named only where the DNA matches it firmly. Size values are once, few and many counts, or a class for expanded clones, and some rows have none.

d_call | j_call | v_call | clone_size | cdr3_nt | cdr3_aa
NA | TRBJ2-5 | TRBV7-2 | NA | TGTGCCAGCAGCCCGGGGGGACAGCAAGAGACCCAGTACTTC | CASSPGGQQETQYF
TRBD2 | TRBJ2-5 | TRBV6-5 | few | TGTGCCAGCAGTTTCGGCGGGAGGGCCGGCCAAGAGACCCAGTACTTC | CASSFGGRAGQETQYF
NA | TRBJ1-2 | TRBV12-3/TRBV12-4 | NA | TGTGCCAGCAGTCTTTCGCCTCTAGGCTATGGCTACACCTTC | CASSLSPLGYGYTF
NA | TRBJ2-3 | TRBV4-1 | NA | TGCGCCAGCAGCCAGGGAAGCCGCCCGAACACAGATACGCAGTATTTT | CASSQGSRPNTDTQYF
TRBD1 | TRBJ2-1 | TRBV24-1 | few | TGTGCCACCAGTGACAGGGGGTCCTACAATGAGCAGTTCTTC | CATSDRGSYNEQFF
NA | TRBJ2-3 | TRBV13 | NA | TGTGCCAGCAGCTTAGCCTGGGAGAGGGGCACAGATACGCAGTATTTT | CASSLAWERGTDTQYF
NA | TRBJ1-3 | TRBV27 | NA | TGTGCCAGCAGTTCCGACGGTAGGGGAAACACCATATATTTT | CASSSDGRGNTIYF
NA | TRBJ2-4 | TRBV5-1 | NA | TGCGCCAGCAGCCGAGGATTGGGCAGCGGCAAAAACATTCAGTACTTC | CASSRGLGSGKNIQYF
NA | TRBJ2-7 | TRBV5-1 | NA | TGCGCCAGCAGCCCCGGGACCAAATACGAGCAGTACTTC | CASSPGTKYEQYF
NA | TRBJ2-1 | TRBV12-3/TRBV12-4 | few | TGTGCCAGCAGTTTTACGGGGTCCTTTTCCTACAATGAGCAGTTCTTC | CASSFTGSFSYNEQFF
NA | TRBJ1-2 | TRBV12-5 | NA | TGTGCTAGTGCCCCAGGGACAAACTATGGCTACACCTTC | CASAPGTNYGYTF
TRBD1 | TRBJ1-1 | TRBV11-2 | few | TGTGCCAGCAGCTCCCCTTCGGGAGGGGGCCTGTTGAACACTGAAGCTTTCTTT | CASSSPSGGGLLNTEAFF
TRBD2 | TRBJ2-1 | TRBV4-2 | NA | TGTGCCAGCAGCCAAGGTTTGAGCGGGGCTTCCTACAATGAGCAGTTCTTC | CASSQGLSGASYNEQFF
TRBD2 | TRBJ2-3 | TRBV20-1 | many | TGCAGTGCTATTAGCAGGGCATCTCTAGCGGGGGCTAATACGCAGTATTTT | CSAISRASLAGANTQYF
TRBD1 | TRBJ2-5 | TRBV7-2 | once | TGTGCCAGCACCGGGACAGGGGGGGAGACCCAGTACTTC | CASTGTGGETQYF
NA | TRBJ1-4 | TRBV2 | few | TGTGCCAGCTCTAAGGCGGGGGAAAAACTGTTTTTT | CASSKAGEKLFF
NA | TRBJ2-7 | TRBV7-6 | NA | TGTGCCAGCAGCTTAGAATCCCTGGGAGAGCAGTACTTC | CASSLESLGEQYF
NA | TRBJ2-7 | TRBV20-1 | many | TGCAGTACCCTGGGGGGAGGCACATACGAGCAGTACTTC | CSTLGGGTYEQYF
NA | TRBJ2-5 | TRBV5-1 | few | TGCGCCAGCAGCCATATGGGGGCAGAAGAGACCCAGTACTTC | CASSHMGAEETQYF
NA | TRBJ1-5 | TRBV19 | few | TGTGCCAGTAGTACGGGACGGGGGAATCAGCCCCAGCATTTT | CASSTGRGNQPQHF
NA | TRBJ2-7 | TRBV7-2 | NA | TGTGCCAGCAGCGTGAACGGGGGCGACTACGAGCAGTACTTC | CASSVNGGDYEQYF
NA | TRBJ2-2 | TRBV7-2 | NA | TGTGCCAGCAGCTTAAAAGGAAATAGCAACACCGGGGAGCTGTTTTTT | CASSLKGNSNTGELFF
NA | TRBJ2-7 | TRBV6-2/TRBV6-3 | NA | TGTGCCAGCAGCCTTCTGGCCTACGAGCAGTACTTC | CASSLLAYEQYF
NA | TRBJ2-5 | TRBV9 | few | TGTGCCAGCAGCGTAACGGCGGGGTCCCCCGAGACCCAGTACTTC | CASSVTAGSPETQYF
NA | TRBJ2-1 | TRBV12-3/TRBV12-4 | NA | TGTGCCAGCAGTAAAAGGGTCGGGGTATACAATGAGCAGTTCTTC | CASSKRVGVYNEQFF
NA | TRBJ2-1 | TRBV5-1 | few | TGCGCCAGCAGTTACGCTAGCGCAATAAAGGACGATGAGCAGTTCTTC | CASSYASAIKDDEQFF
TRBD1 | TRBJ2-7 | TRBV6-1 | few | TGTGCCAGCACCAACCCCGGGACAGGGGGCCACGAGCAGTACTTC | CASTNPGTGGHEQYF
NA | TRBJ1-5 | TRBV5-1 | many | TGCGCCAGCAGCTTGGCAGGGGATCAGCCCCAGCATTTT | CASSLAGDQPQHF
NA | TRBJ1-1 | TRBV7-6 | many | TGTGCCAGCAGCTTAAGCAGGAACACTGAAGCTTTCTTT | CASSLSRNTEAFF
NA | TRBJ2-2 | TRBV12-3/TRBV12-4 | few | TGTGCCAGCAGAATTTGGTCCGGGGAGCTGTTTTTT | CASRIWSGELFF
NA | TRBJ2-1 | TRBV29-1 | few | TGCAGCGTTCGCGGACGGTTCAGTAATGAGCAGTTCTTC | CSVRGRFSNEQFF
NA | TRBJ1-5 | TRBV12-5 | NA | TGTGCTAGTGGTTTTGGTATAGGGCCCTTATATCAGCCCCAGCATTTT | CASGFGIGPLYQPQHF
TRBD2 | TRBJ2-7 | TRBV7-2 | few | TGTGCCAGCAGCCCGGCTAGCGGGAGGGAGAGTGAGCAGTACTTC | CASSPASGRESEQYF
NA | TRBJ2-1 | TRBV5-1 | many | TGCGCCAGCAGCTTGATAATAACGGGGAGCTCCTACAATGAGCAGTTCTTC | CASSLIITGSSYNEQFF
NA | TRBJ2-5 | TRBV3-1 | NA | TGTGCCAGCAGCCGGTACGGGGGCGGACTCCAAGAGACCCAGTACTTC | CASSRYGGGLQETQYF
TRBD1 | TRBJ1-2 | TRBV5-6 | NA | TGTGCCAGCAGCTTGCAAGGACAGGGAGGATTCGGCTACACCTTC | CASSLQGQGGFGYTF
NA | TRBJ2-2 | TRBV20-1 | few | TGCAGTGCTAGAGGGTTTAAAAGAGGAACCGGGGAGCTGTTTTTT | CSARGFKRGTGELFF
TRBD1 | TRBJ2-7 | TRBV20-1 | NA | TGCAGTGCGGCGGGACAGGGGTCCTACGAGCAGTACTTC | CSAAGQGSYEQYF
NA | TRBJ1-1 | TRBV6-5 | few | TGTGCCAGCAGTTACGTGCCGGGGGAGGAAGCTTTCTTT | CASSYVPGEEAFF
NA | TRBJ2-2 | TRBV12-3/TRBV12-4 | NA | TGTGCCAGCAGTCCACTAGGGGGTGGGGGAACCGGGGAGCTGTTTTTT | CASSPLGGGGTGELFF
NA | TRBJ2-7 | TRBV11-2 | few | TGTGCCAGCCGCCAGGGGCACGAGCAGTACTTC | CASRQGHEQYF
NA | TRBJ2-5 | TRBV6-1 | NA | TGTGCCAGCAGACACACCCTGTACCAAGAGACCCAGTACTTC | CASRHTLYQETQYF
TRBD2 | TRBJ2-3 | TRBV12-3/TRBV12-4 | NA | TGTGCCAGCAGTTCCGCCCGGGGGGTCGGGTATACGCAGTATTTT | CASSSARGVGYTQYF